A selection of T cell receptor beta chains follows, all from one sample in a study of identical twins. TCRdb redid the calling of the 5' RACE reads with MiXCR, one entry per CDR3 protein. The data hold under 250,000 distinct CDR3 sequences, with 6% to 9% observed a single time. These data were likewise used in another study, on yellow fever vaccine responses in identical twins.

Sequences were obtained from memory (CD45RO+) T cells sorted from blood. These receptors came from a woman under 30 in good health. The CDR3 runs from the conserved cysteine through the conserved F or W. D genes are given only for firm matches. The size field is filled for only some rows; it gives once, few, many or a size class.

clone size	D gene	V gene	J gene	CDR3 DNA	CDR3 protein
once	TRBD2	TRBV28	TRBJ2-7	TGTGCCACCCGGCTAGCGGGAGAACCCGAGCAGTACTTC	CATRLAGEPEQYF
many	TRBD1	TRBV18	TRBJ2-7	TGTGCCAGCTCACCCCCGGACAGGTCCTACGAGCAGTACTTC	CASSPPDRSYEQYF
NA	NA	TRBV20-1	TRBJ2-1	TGCAGTGCTAGAGCCCAGGGTGGGTACAATGAGCAGTTCTTC	CSARAQGGYNEQFF
many	NA	TRBV24-1	TRBJ2-5	TGTGCCACCAGTGACTCTACGGGTGGAGAGACCCAGTACTTC	CATSDSTGGETQYF
NA	NA	TRBV6-1	TRBJ2-2	TGTGCCAGCAGTGAAGAGAATGTGAACACCGGGGAGCTGTTTTTT	CASSEENVNTGELFF
many	TRBD1	TRBV6-1	TRBJ2-7	TGTGCCAGCAGTGAAGGTTACAGGGGCGCGATCTCCTACGAGCAGTACTTC	CASSEGYRGAISYEQYF
few	TRBD2	TRBV20-1	TRBJ2-3	TGCAGTGCTAGAAGACTAGCAAGCACAGATACGCAGTATTTT	CSARRLASTDTQYF
NA	TRBD2	TRBV19	TRBJ2-7	TGTGCCAGTAGTACAACGACTAGCGGGAGACGGGAGCAGTACTTC	CASSTTTSGRREQYF
many	TRBD1	TRBV5-1	TRBJ2-3	TGCGCCAGCAGCCTCCAGACAGGGAGACGCACAGATACGCAGTATTTT	CASSLQTGRRTDTQYF
NA	TRBD1	TRBV5-1	TRBJ1-6	TGCGCCAGCAGCTTAGACAGGGGGCAAAATTCACCCCTCCACTTT	CASSLDRGQNSPLHF
NA	NA	TRBV20-1	TRBJ2-7	TGCAGTGCTGCGTCCGGGCCCTACGAGCAGTACTTC	CSAASGPYEQYF
NA	TRBD2	TRBV6-1	TRBJ2-5	TGTGCCAGCACCCTGAAATTGGGACTAGCGGCCCAGTACTTC	CASTLKLGLAAQYF
many	TRBD2	TRBV11-2	TRBJ2-1	TGTGCCAGCAGCTTAGGGCTAGCGGGGAGTTACAATGAGCAGTTCTTC	CASSLGLAGSYNEQFF
few	NA	TRBV6-4	TRBJ2-3	TGTGCCAGCAGTATTGGACCCGACACAGATACGCAGTATTTT	CASSIGPDTDTQYF
many	NA	TRBV6-1	TRBJ1-1	TGTGCCAGCAGGGTTTGGGGGTCTAATACTGAAGCTTTCTTT	CASRVWGSNTEAFF
NA	NA	TRBV2	TRBJ1-5	TGTGCCAGTTCACAGGTGATCAATCAGCCCCAGCATTTT	CASSQVINQPQHF
many	NA	TRBV25-1	TRBJ2-7	TGTGCCAGCAGTGAATCCGGGGTTCCTACCTACGAGCAGTACTTC	CASSESGVPTYEQYF
few	NA	TRBV5-4	TRBJ2-2	TGTGCCAGCAGCTTAACCAGGACCCACACCGGGGAGCTGTTTTTT	CASSLTRTHTGELFF
NA	TRBD1	TRBV14	TRBJ1-1	TGTGCCAGCAGCCCTATAGGACAGGGTTCGACTGAAGCTTTCTTT	CASSPIGQGSTEAFF
NA	NA	TRBV18	TRBJ2-2	TGTGCCAGCTCACCGATTGAAACGGGGAACACCGGGGAGCTGTTTTTT	CASSPIETGNTGELFF
NA	TRBD1	TRBV28	TRBJ1-2	TGTGCCAGCAGTTTCAGGGGGGTTGACCGTGGCTACACCTTC	CASSFRGVDRGYTF
NA	NA	TRBV24-1	TRBJ2-5	TGTGCCACCAGTGAACGGACTACCGGCGGGGAGACCCAGTACTTC	CATSERTTGGETQYF
many	TRBD2	TRBV29-1	TRBJ2-3	TGCAGCTCCACCGGGACTAGGGCGTCAGATACGCAGTATTTT	CSSTGTRASDTQYF
NA	NA	TRBV19	TRBJ2-7	TGTGCCAGTAGTATTACCGGGACCGCTACACCTTACGAGCAGTACTTC	CASSITGTATPYEQYF
few	TRBD1	TRBV18	TRBJ1-3	TGTGCCAGCTCTATGGGACAGGGGAGCAACACCATATATTTT	CASSMGQGSNTIYF
many	TRBD1	TRBV6-1	TRBJ1-2	TGTGCCAGCAGCGATGGACAGGGGGCACGAGGCTACACCTTC	CASSDGQGARGYTF
NA	TRBD1	TRBV15	TRBJ2-7	TGTGCCACCAGCAGTCCCAGGGGGCAATCCTACGAGCAGTACTTC	CATSSPRGQSYEQYF
few	TRBD1	TRBV7-3	TRBJ2-1	TGTGCCAGCAGCTCGACAGGGGGTAAGGGTGAGCAGTTCTTC	CASSSTGGKGEQFF
NA	TRBD2	TRBV29-1	TRBJ2-3	TGCAGCGCAGTACGGGGGGGCCGAGATACGCAGTATTTT	CSAVRGGRDTQYF
NA	TRBD1	TRBV6-6	TRBJ1-3	TGTGCCAGCAATACAGGGGGGGGAAACACCATATATTTT	CASNTGGGNTIYF
many	NA	TRBV14	TRBJ2-1	TGTGCCAGCCGGCAGGGCTCCTACAATGAGCAGTTCTTC	CASRQGSYNEQFF
NA	TRBD2	TRBV25-1	TRBJ2-3	TGTGCCAGCAGTGACGGACTAGCCCAATCTGATACGCAGTATTTT	CASSDGLAQSDTQYF
few	TRBD2	TRBV5-1	TRBJ2-1	TGCGCCAGCAGCTTGGAACTAGCGGGGGCCGTGGGCAATGAGCAGTTCTTC	CASSLELAGAVGNEQFF
many	NA	TRBV29-1	TRBJ2-5	TGCAGCGTTGCCGGGGGCCCAGGTCGAGAGACCCAGTACTTC	CSVAGGPGRETQYF
few	NA	TRBV6-2/TRBV6-3	TRBJ2-7	TGTGCCAGCAGTTACGTGAGTGGACAGAATAGTTGGGAGCAGTACTTC	CASSYVSGQNSWEQYF
few	TRBD1	TRBV27	TRBJ1-2	TGTGCCAGCAGTTCCCGCCCCGGACAGGGGAGCTATGGCTACACCTTC	CASSSRPGQGSYGYTF
NA	TRBD1	TRBV2	TRBJ1-2	TGTGCCAGCACAACAGGGGTTGGGAACTATGGCTACACCTTC	CASTTGVGNYGYTF
few	NA	TRBV7-2	TRBJ1-1	TGTGCCAGCAGCTTAGCTCCCAGGTCTGAAGCTTTCTTT	CASSLAPRSEAFF
many	NA	TRBV5-6	TRBJ1-1	TGTGCCAGCAGCTTTAGGGTCTCGAACACTGAAGCTTTCTTT	CASSFRVSNTEAFF
NA	TRBD1	TRBV11-3	TRBJ2-2	TGTGCCAGCAGCGGGGACAGGGGATCCGGGGAGCTGTTTTTT	CASSGDRGSGELFF
few	NA	TRBV15	TRBJ2-7	TGTGCCACCAGCAGAGATTCAGGGGCACGGGGCGAGCAGTACTTC	CATSRDSGARGEQYF
many	TRBD2	TRBV11-3	TRBJ2-1	TGTGCCAGCAGCTTAGATTCAGGTCGCGGGGGGCGGCATGAGCAGTTCTTC	CASSLDSGRGGRHEQFF
many	TRBD1	TRBV4-1	TRBJ2-2	TGCGCCAGCAGCTCAGGACAGGGCTCGAACACCGGGGAGCTGTTTTTT	CASSSGQGSNTGELFF
many	TRBD1	TRBV6-5	TRBJ2-3	TGTGCCAGCAGTTTAGGACAGGGGGACACAGATACGCAGTATTTT	CASSLGQGDTDTQYF
NA	NA	TRBV7-8	TRBJ2-3	TGTGCCAGCAGCTTAGTGCAGGGGAGGACAGATACGCAGTATTTT	CASSLVQGRTDTQYF
NA	TRBD2	TRBV4-1	TRBJ2-1	TGCGCCAGCAGCCAGGTTGAAGCGGGGGGGGCCTACAATGAGCAGTTCTTC	CASSQVEAGGAYNEQFF
NA	NA	TRBV12-3/TRBV12-4	TRBJ2-7	TGTGCCAGCAGTTTATCGGATAGCTCCTACGAGCAGTACTTC	CASSLSDSSYEQYF
NA	TRBD2	TRBV4-1	TRBJ2-7	TGCGCCAGCAGCCAAGTAGCGGGCGCTGACTACGAGCAGTACTTC	CASSQVAGADYEQYF
many	NA	TRBV9	TRBJ2-1	TGTGCCAGCAGCGTAGCGAGCGGATACAATGAGCAGTTCTTC	CASSVASGYNEQFF
NA	TRBD2	TRBV10-2	TRBJ2-7	TGCGCCAGCAGTGAGTCTCTCGGGGGTACGTCTAGCGGGGCCTTC	CASSESLGGTSSGAF
NA	NA	TRBV19	TRBJ2-6	TGTGCCAGTAGTCCCTCAGGGACTGGGGCCAACGTCCTGACTTTC	CASSPSGTGANVLTF
NA	TRBD1	TRBV2	TRBJ1-5	TGTGCCAGCAGTGAGGGATCCGGGACAGGGAGTCAGCCCCAGCATTTT	CASSEGSGTGSQPQHF
NA	NA	TRBV7-2	TRBJ2-7	TGTGCCAGCAGCTTAGGTCCAGCCAGCGGATCCAACTACGAGCAGTACTTC	CASSLGPASGSNYEQYF
many	NA	TRBV12-3/TRBV12-4	TRBJ1-2	TGTGCCAGCAGTCGGGACAACTATGGCTACACCTTC	CASSRDNYGYTF
NA	TRBD1	TRBV12-3/TRBV12-4	TRBJ2-2	TGTGCCAGCAGTTTAGACAGGGGCTCCCCCGGGGAGCTGTTTTTT	CASSLDRGSPGELFF
many	TRBD2	TRBV20-1	TRBJ2-5	TGCAGTGCTAGTAGCGGGGGATTTCAAGAGACCCAGTACTTC	CSASSGGFQETQYF
few	TRBD2	TRBV30	TRBJ2-1	TGTGCCTTAGGGCTAGCGGGGGACCACAATGAGCAGTTCTTC	CALGLAGDHNEQFF
NA	NA	TRBV4-2	TRBJ2-1	TGTGCCATCAGCCCCGGGTGGGGGAGGAATTATGACAATGAGCAGTTCTTC	CAISPGWGRNYDNEQFF
many	NA	TRBV15	TRBJ2-1	TGTGCCACCATACCCGATTCCGCTTACAATGAGCAGTTCTTC	CATIPDSAYNEQFF